This entry describes one T cell receptor beta chain. This CDR3 comprises 11 residues. The germline CDR1 and CDR2 sequences are MRHNA and SNTAGT. With 6 bases clipped from V and 8 bases from J, the junction kept 2 bases outside the gene matches. Noted time point: baseline pretreatment blood. As to treatment: 15 Gy SBRT to primary tumor, nephrectomy 4 weeks later. The tumor was a clear cell renal cell carcinoma. This entry is derived from a study of radiation and T cells in renal cell carcinoma. Sequencing used immunoSEQ multiplex PCR; TCRdb keeps in-frame clones, though not all of them. There are approximately 45,000 clones in the sample; 83% occur only once, and about 31% lies in the top ten.

The V gene is TRBV6-4, the J gene TRBJ1-2, with TRBD1 identical over 8 bases. Here the sequenced sample was blood, taken from a patient whose treatment included radiotherapy and nephrectomy. The receptor was isolated from a woman aged 65 to 85 with renal cell carcinoma. CDR3 bases: TGTGCCAGCAGAGACAGGGGCGGCTACACCTTC. Translated: CASRDRGGYTF.